Listed below are T cell receptor beta chains from one sample, sequenced in a study of blood T cell repertoires in COVID-19. Here immunoSEQ multiplex PCR was the method, and the copy in TCRdb shows in-frame clones only, minus some. The profile shows roughly 74,000 clones, almost 85% of them singletons. Sample: peripheral blood. The receptors come from a man aged 65 to 85 with acute or convalescent COVID-19. CDR3s include the opening cysteine and the closing phenylalanine or tryptophan.

cdr3_length: 15
v_call: TRBV19
j_call: TRBJ2-5
cdr3_aa: CASGTSGEPEETQYF

cdr3_length: 14
v_call: TRBV2
j_call: TRBJ2-2
cdr3_aa: CASSFQGMAGELFF

cdr3_length: 15
v_call: TRBV19
j_call: TRBJ2-1
cdr3_aa: CASSPWASGSGEQFF

cdr3_length: 15
v_call: TRBV6-5
j_call: TRBJ1-1
cdr3_aa: CASNPRGQGNTEAFF

cdr3_length: 13
v_call: TRBV15
j_call: TRBJ2-1
cdr3_aa: CATSRGRDVEQFF

cdr3_length: 14
v_call: TRBV5-4
j_call: TRBJ1-1
cdr3_aa: CASSLTAGNTEAFF

cdr3_length: 14
v_call: TRBV5-4
j_call: TRBJ1-1
cdr3_aa: CASSPGQRNTEAFF

cdr3_length: 13
v_call: TRBV6-5
j_call: TRBJ2-7
cdr3_aa: CASTGPGGREQYF

cdr3_length: 13
v_call: TRBV24-1
j_call: TRBJ1-2
cdr3_aa: CATSVAAGSGYTF

cdr3_length: 15
v_call: TRBV3-1/TRBV3-2
j_call: TRBJ1-4
cdr3_aa: CASSQVWGSNEKLFF

cdr3_length: 15
v_call: TRBV10-2
j_call: TRBJ2-5
cdr3_aa: CASSEVVSGEETQYF

cdr3_length: 15
v_call: TRBV2
j_call: TRBJ2-5
cdr3_aa: CASVMESGGQETQYF

cdr3_length: 17
v_call: TRBV28
j_call: TRBJ2-3
cdr3_aa: CASTSGLAGVGADTQYF

cdr3_length: 15
v_call: TRBV7-2
j_call: TRBJ1-5
cdr3_aa: CASSLGTGINQPQHF

cdr3_length: 14
v_call: TRBV4-1
j_call: TRBJ2-1
cdr3_aa: CASSPPRAYNEQFF

cdr3_length: 14
v_call: TRBV6-4
j_call: TRBJ1-5
cdr3_aa: CASSSQGGNQPQHF

cdr3_length: 18
v_call: TRBV21-1
j_call: TRBJ1-4
cdr3_aa: CASSKALSVAPTNEKLFF

cdr3_length: 15
v_call: TRBV10-3
j_call: TRBJ2-1
cdr3_aa: CAISESIGTRHEQFF

cdr3_length: 17
v_call: TRBV9
j_call: TRBJ2-1
cdr3_aa: CASSVATGTSGNNEQFF

cdr3_length: 15
v_call: TRBV19
j_call: TRBJ1-5
cdr3_aa: CASKKGVISNQPQHF

cdr3_length: 13
v_call: TRBV19
j_call: TRBJ1-1
cdr3_aa: CASSMEERTEAFF

cdr3_length: 13
v_call: TRBV2
j_call: TRBJ1-2
cdr3_aa: CASSRDTRYGYTF

cdr3_length: 14
v_call: TRBV5-6
j_call: TRBJ2-7
cdr3_aa: CASRRQVSSYEQYF

cdr3_length: 13
v_call: TRBV30
j_call: TRBJ1-1
cdr3_aa: CAWSVSLNTEAFF

cdr3_length: 14
v_call: TRBV5-6
j_call: TRBJ2-7
cdr3_aa: CASSETGGSYEQYF

cdr3_length: 19
v_call: TRBV5-1
j_call: TRBJ2-3
cdr3_aa: CASSLGGIAGRASTDTQYF

cdr3_length: 15
v_call: TRBV5-4
j_call: TRBJ2-1
cdr3_aa: CASSLGGLTYNEQFF

cdr3_length: 13
v_call: TRBV6-6
j_call: TRBJ2-7
cdr3_aa: CAVFQPGSYEQYF

cdr3_length: 13
v_call: TRBV5-4
j_call: TRBJ1-1
cdr3_aa: CASSTTTGQGAFF

cdr3_length: 13
v_call: TRBV19
j_call: TRBJ1-2
cdr3_aa: CASSTRTGRGYTF

cdr3_length: 15
v_call: TRBV28
j_call: TRBJ2-7
cdr3_aa: CASLLLAGGLKEQYF

cdr3_length: 16
v_call: TRBV7-7
j_call: TRBJ2-5
cdr3_aa: CASSLAGPGSRETQYF

cdr3_length: 15
v_call: TRBV27
j_call: TRBJ1-1
cdr3_aa: CASSLSGGRGTEAFF

cdr3_length: 13
v_call: TRBV7-2
j_call: TRBJ2-7
cdr3_aa: CASSTDRRSEQYF

cdr3_length: 17
v_call: TRBV3-1/TRBV3-2
j_call: TRBJ2-6
cdr3_aa: CASRASPASSGANVLTF

cdr3_length: 11
v_call: TRBV2
j_call: TRBJ2-5
cdr3_aa: CASSEIGGQYF

cdr3_length: 13
v_call: TRBV11-1
j_call: TRBJ1-5
cdr3_aa: CASSFRVGEPQHF

cdr3_length: 15
v_call: TRBV7-2
j_call: TRBJ2-3
cdr3_aa: CASSPGLAGGTTQYF

cdr3_length: 11
v_call: TRBV30
j_call: TRBJ2-5
cdr3_aa: CAWGPRETQYF

cdr3_length: 17
v_call: TRBV19
j_call: TRBJ2-2
cdr3_aa: CASNHLPGQGAVGELFF

cdr3_length: 14
v_call: TRBV28
j_call: TRBJ1-5
cdr3_aa: CASRGTGAGQPQHF

cdr3_length: 15
v_call: TRBV28
j_call: TRBJ1-6
cdr3_aa: CASSRGLVFGSPLHF

cdr3_length: 17
v_call: TRBV5-1
j_call: TRBJ2-5
cdr3_aa: CASSLGRGGSLQETQYF

cdr3_length: 12
v_call: TRBV2
j_call: TRBJ1-1
cdr3_aa: CASKGRGSEAFF

cdr3_length: 12
v_call: TRBV5-8
j_call: TRBJ1-6
cdr3_aa: CASSLARGPLHF

cdr3_length: 18
v_call: TRBV4-1
j_call: TRBJ1-4
cdr3_aa: CASSQERTGGRTNEKLFF

cdr3_length: 16
v_call: TRBV30
j_call: TRBJ1-5
cdr3_aa: CAWSVMGQGHNQPQHF

cdr3_length: 13
v_call: TRBV24-1
j_call: TRBJ2-7
cdr3_aa: CATSDYRGFEQYF

cdr3_length: 15
v_call: TRBV6-1
j_call: TRBJ2-7
cdr3_aa: CASSEGDRDSYEQYF

cdr3_length: 17
v_call: TRBV21-1
j_call: TRBJ2-7
cdr3_aa: CASSREGRGPRVYEQYF

cdr3_length: 15
v_call: TRBV27
j_call: TRBJ1-1
cdr3_aa: CASSSYPTANTEAFF

cdr3_length: 15
v_call: TRBV29-1
j_call: TRBJ2-7
cdr3_aa: CSVEGGGERNYEQYF

cdr3_length: 14
v_call: TRBV2
j_call: TRBJ2-3
cdr3_aa: CASRQAGGPDTQYF

cdr3_length: 15
v_call: TRBV6-1
j_call: TRBJ1-6
cdr3_aa: CASSEGQSRFSPLHF

cdr3_length: 13
v_call: TRBV18
j_call: TRBJ2-1
cdr3_aa: CASSPPRGNEQFF

cdr3_length: 12
v_call: TRBV28
j_call: TRBJ2-7
cdr3_aa: CASTRGVYEQYF

cdr3_length: 17
v_call: TRBV18
j_call: TRBJ2-2
cdr3_aa: CASSLTPLDRTTGELFF